A single sample gave rise to the 14 T cell receptor beta chains below, sequenced in a study of beta chain features in type 1 diabetes. Study-wide results and caveats: In all four CD4+ subsets, TCRB CDR3 length was significantly, moderately reduced in type 1 diabetes.

No cognate antigen is known for these TCRs. The isolated RNA, all of it, was reverse transcribed, so expressed TCRB transcripts were what got sequenced. The repertoire was sequenced with immunoSEQ multiplex PCR; TCRdb's copy has only in-frame clones and lacks some. The sample consists of some 200,000 clones, about a sixth of them appearing once. The specimen was naive CD4+ T cells from blood. The receptors here all came from a man aged 25-40 years with type 1 diabetes.

This chain joins TRBV18 and TRBJ1-2; D is possibly TRBD1 (6 bases). Deletions cut 3 bases from V and 2 bases from J, with 13 bases between. Germline V gene sequence: CDR1 KGHSH, CDR2 LQKENI. The CDR3 runs to 15 residues. The CDR3 sequence: CASSPPDRFNYGYTF. The CDR3 DNA reads TGTGCCAGCTCACCGCCGGACAGATTCAACTATGGCTACACCTTC.

This sequence joins TRBV14 and TRBJ2-1, with no clear D. Germline V gene data show CDR1 as SGHDN and CDR2 as FVKESK. The CDR3 runs to 13 residues. V dropped 4 bases and J dropped 4 bases, with 8 bases sitting between them. This CDR3 is CASSRILYNEQFF. For the CDR3, the DNA is TGTGCCAGCAGCCGGATCCTTTACAATGAGCAGTTCTTC.

This clone was observed a handful of times. V usage is TRBV9 and J usage is TRBJ1-1; a possible D gene is TRBD1 (5 bases). From germline, CDR1 is SGDLS and CDR2 YYNGEE. V dropped 0 bases and J dropped 1 base, with 10 bases sitting between them. The CDR3 is 15 residues long. CDR3 sequence (DNA): TGTGCCAGCAGCGTAGCCGGGGCAACGAACACTGAAGCTTTCTTT. It codes for CASSVAGATNTEAFF.

This chain joins TRBV4-1 and TRBJ1-2; D unresolved. The CDR3 loop spans 16 amino acids. Germline CDR1 and CDR2: MGHRA and YSYEKL. Trimming left V 4 bases short and J 1 base short, with 16 bases between. The DNA of the CDR3 is TGCGCCAGCAGCCTAGTCCTGTCCTCCAGTAACTATGGCTACACCTTC. It codes for CASSLVLSSSNYGYTF.

V gene TRBV2 combines with J gene TRBJ2-5; no clear D. The germline V gene has CDR1 SNHLY and CDR2 FYNNEI. Trimming left V 2 bases short and J 4 bases short, with 8 bases between. The length of the CDR3 is 13 residues. The CDR3 DNA is TGTGCCAGCAGTGAACCGAACTTAGAGACCCAGTACTTC. Amino acid sequence: CASSEPNLETQYF.

This clone was picked up a small number of times. The chain links TRBV30 to TRBJ2-3; 7 bases align to TRBD1. Germline V gives CDR1 GTSNPN, CDR2 SVGIG (reference sequence). The CDR3 contains 14 residues. V lost 4 bases and J lost 5; bases outside the gene matches: 9. Here the CDR3 reads CAWIPGQTIDTQYF. DNA of the CDR3: TGTGCCTGGATCCCGGGACAGACCATAGATACGCAGTATTTT.

This clone was counted a few times. This rearrangement joins TRBV29-1 to TRBJ2-7; TRBD1 matches 9 bases. CDR1 is SQVTM and CDR2 is ANQGSEA in the germline V gene. This CDR3 is built from 16 residues. J was trimmed by 3 bases and V by 4 bases; bases with no gene match: 13. CDR3 sequence (DNA): TGCAGCGTTGTGCTACCCCGGACAGGGGATTACTACGAGCAGTACTTC. Its protein is CSVVLPRTGDYYEQYF.

This chain uses TRBV6-6 with TRBJ1-5; 8 positions agree with TRBD1. The ends lost 9 bases at V and 5 bases at J; junction bases unmatched: 12. Looked up from germline, CDR1 is MNHNY and CDR2 is SVGAGI (reference sequence). This CDR3 has 15 residues. DNA of the CDR3: TGTGCCAGTACCCGTGGCAGGGGGCTGGATCAGCCCCAGCATTTT. It specifies CASTRGRGLDQPQHF.

The CDR3 reads CASSAGQGNIETQYF. The CDR3 bases are TGTGCCAGCAGCGCGGGACAGGGTAACATAGAGACCCAGTACTTC. The rearrangement links TRBV9 to TRBJ2-5; 9 bases align to TRBD1. Trimming removed 3 bases from V and 4 bases from J; junction bases left unmatched: 7. Germline V gives CDR1 SGDLS, CDR2 YYNGEE. This CDR3 spans 15 amino acids.

This clone has just a few counts. The V gene is TRBV9, the J gene TRBJ1-1; the match to TRBD1 covers 7 bases. Germline V gives CDR1 SGDLS, CDR2 YYNGEE. The CDR3 length is 16 residues. Unmatched junction bases numbered 11, after V lost 6 bases and J lost 0 bases. Here the CDR3 reads CASTLQTGQMNTEAFF. The CDR3, as DNA: TGTGCCAGCACCCTTCAGACAGGGCAGATGAACACTGAAGCTTTCTTT.

This clone came up once. The chain carries TRBV1 and TRBJ2-7; the D segment call TRBD2 is taken from the table without a DNA check. TRBV1 is a known pseudogene. This CDR3 spans 16 amino acids. The DNA for the CDR3 is TGCACCAGCAGCCAAGATAATCGGCGGATCTCCTACGAGCAGTACTTC. Translated: CTSSQDNRRISYEQYF.

The chain uses TRBV30 and TRBJ2-7; D possibly corresponds to TRBD2 (6 bases). V dropped 3 bases and J dropped 2 bases, with 20 bases sitting between them. The CDR3 runs 16 residues. Germline V gene sequence: CDR1 GTSNPN, CDR2 SVGIG (reference sequence). CDR3 region: CAWRGNLVADTYEQYF. CDR3 DNA sequence: TGTGCCTGGAGAGGCAATCTGGTAGCGGATACCTACGAGCAGTACTTC. The complete variable domain, with remaining parts taken from reference TRBV30 and TRBJ2-7, reads SQTIHQWPATLVQPVGSPLSLECTVEGTSNPNLYWYRQAAGRGLQLLFYSVGIGQISSEVPQNLSASRPQDRQFILSSKKLLLSDSGFYLCAWRGNLVADTYEQYFGPGTRLTVT.

This clone was observed a few times. V is TRBV18 and J is TRBJ2-7; 13 bases match TRBD2. The CDR3 runs 15 residues. Germline CDR1 and CDR2: KGHSH and LQKENI. The ends lost 3 bases at V and 2 bases at J; junction bases unmatched: 1. The DNA for the CDR3 is TGTGCCAGCTCACCTGGGACTAGCGGGGCCTACGAGCAGTACTTC. Its translation: CASSPGTSGAYEQYF.

The rearrangement uses TRBV29-1 and TRBJ1-2; D is undetermined. The V gene's germline CDR1 is SQVTM and CDR2 ANQGSEA. This CDR3 comprises 11 residues. The V end was cut by 4 bases, the J end by 8 bases, with 11 bases between. CDR3 nucleotides: TGCAGCGTTGGGGTTCAATACGGCTACACCTTC. It codes for CSVGVQYGYTF.